The source of this T cell receptor beta chain is a study of blood T cell repertoires in COVID-19 (TCRdb year 2020). Study-wide context: Samples from collaborators originated in the United States, Italy and Spain and spanned both the acute and convalescent phases of COVID-19. The samples were drawn from the first 160 participants of the ongoing ImmuneRACE study and from 950 to 1,500 subjects provided by 6 global collaborators. HLA class I and class II types, where available, came from metadata supplied by the sample provider rather than from assay-based typing. The material from the prospective study consisted of cDNA or gDNA derived from T cells, B-cell-depleted T cells, or PBMCs. The repertoires were made available in a free public database intended to serve as a resource for research on the immune response to SARS-CoV-2. The sample metadata nearly always contained a de-identified subject ID, COVID-19 status, age in years and sex. The dataset comprised deeply sampled blood TCRbeta repertoires from subjects exposed to, actively infected with, or recovered from COVID-19.

A remark on this clone: Its antigen remains undetermined. No much larger clonotype is one base removed from it; base qualities were not supplied.

Whole blood was collected in K2EDTA tubes by collaborating institutions according to the institutions' own protocols. For TCRbeta analysis, collaborator samples were shipped as frozen whole blood, as isolated PBMCs, or as DNA extracted from either sample type. Broad study findings and their caveats: The quantity of clinical and demographic metadata differed by source and by participant and was supplied without curation.

TCRbeta CDR3 regions were amplified from genomic DNA by means of the immunoSEQ Assay, a bias-controlled multiplex PCR. In the original analysis: The number of nucleated cells in each sample was estimated by amplification of reference gene primers within the assay. To quantify the absolute abundance of each unique TCRbeta CDR3 rearrangement, sequence reads were collapsed and filtered. Productive Simpson clonality was computed per sample as the square root of Simpson's diversity index over productive rearrangements. Held by TCRdb, this immuneACCESS table contains in-frame sequences only and omits some clones. Under half of the omission traces to an unresolved V gene where checked; the cause of the rest is unknown. V and J calls and clone size are copied from that table; D and trimming were computed from the DNA. The sample table holds 15,000 to 17,000 clones, of which roughly 80% were seen once. The ten largest clones capture about 32% of the sample.

V loses 4 bases of germline sequence and J loses 11 bases, and the interval between the two ends is 15 bases. Based on the germline V gene, the CDR1 and CDR2 sequences are MGHRA and YSYEKL. The CDR3 sequence holds 13 residues, the cysteine and phenylalanine included. Only the CDR3 part of the read is kept: 39 bases, read in frame from the first base. The rearrangement joined TRBV4-1 to TRBJ1-5; 6 matching bases give a weak D call of TRBD1. The sequencing sample was made of peripheral blood. The TCR was taken from a man between 65 and 85 years old with active or convalescent COVID-19. The DNA sequence is as follows: TGCGCCAGCAGCCCGCGAACAGGGCTCACCCAGCATTTT. This gives the protein CASSPRTGLTQHF.